This passage covers 17 T cell receptor beta chains from one sample sequenced in a study of cytomegalovirus exposure and HLA in healthy donors. Primers: 60 Vbeta forward and 13 Jbeta reverse. The data were produced by immunoSEQ multiplex PCR, yet TCRdb's version contains in-frame clones alone and is incomplete. The repertoire has about 150,000 clones, approximately 80% of them found once; the top ten carry 2% to 2.5%. The sequenced sample was PBMCs. Receptors originate from a man aged 30 to 45 in good health and CMV-seronegative.

A word on this clone: Germline and junction disagree at one end, which may indicate a read error. The gene calls are TRBV5-4 and TRBJ2-7, with TRBD1 identical over 10 bases. This CDR3 region has 14 residues. The germline V gene has CDR1 SGHNT and CDR2 YYREEE (reference sequence). The CDR3 nucleotides read TGTGCCAGCAGTTTGGTGGGACAGGGGCACGAGCAGTACTTC. Encoded protein: CASSLVGQGHEQYF. Drawing the rest from reference TRBV5-4 and TRBJ2-7, the complete variable domain is ETGVTQSPTHLIKTRGQQVTLRCSSQSGHNTVSWYQQALGQGPQFIFQYYREEENGRGNFPPRFSGLQFPNYSSELNVNALELDDSALYLCASSLVGQGHEQYFGPGTRLTVT.

This clone has only a few counts. The chain uses TRBV5-6 and TRBJ1-1, with D maybe TRBD1 (5 bases). The ends were cut back, 6 bases at V and 3 bases at J, with 15 bases in the middle. The CDR3 contains 14 residues. Germline V gene data show CDR1 as SGHDT and CDR2 as YYEEEE. CDR3 DNA sequence: TGTGCCAGCATCCGGGGGGGAGGGTACACTGAAGCTTTCTTT. Its protein is CASIRGGGYTEAFF.

The chain joins TRBV21-1 to TRBJ2-7; TRBD2 reflects the table's D call only, with no check against the DNA. TRBV21-1 is a documented pseudogene. There are 13 residues in the CDR3. The CDR3 sequence is CASSKRSGGEQYF. DNA for the CDR3: TGTGCCAGCAGCAAACGATCGGGAGGCGAGCAGTACTTC.

Note on this clone: Other DNA sequences from this sample encode an identical CDR3 as well. The genes are TRBV28 and TRBJ2-1, with D maybe TRBD1 (5 bases). This CDR3 is 13 amino acids long. Trimming stripped 2 bases from V and 4 bases from J, with 6 bases between. Germline V gives CDR1 MDHEN, CDR2 SYDVKM. The DNA of the CDR3 is TGTGCCAGCAGTTTACCAGGGTACAATGAGCAGTTCTTC. Translating it yields CASSLPGYNEQFF.

This clone was found once. CDR3: CASSDSMGSTEAFF. The CDR3 coding sequence is TGTGCCAGCAGTGACTCGATGGGGAGCACTGAAGCTTTCTTT. The chain has TRBV6-4 and TRBJ1-1, with D unresolved. There are 14 residues in the CDR3. Between the trimmed V and J ends, which lost 0 bases and 4 bases, there was a span of 9 bases. Looked up from germline, CDR1 is MRHNA and CDR2 is SNTAGT.

The chain uses TRBV10-3 and TRBJ2-3; 7 positions agree with TRBD1. Germline V gene sequence: CDR1 ENHRY, CDR2 SYGVKD. V gave up 5 bases and J gave up 3 bases; unmatched junction bases: 2. The CDR3 is made up of 13 amino acids. The CDR3 loop reads CAISSTGTDTQYF. CDR3 coding DNA: TGTGCCATCAGTTCGACAGGGACAGATACGCAGTATTTT.

The chain couples TRBV7-6 to TRBJ2-7; D gene uncertain. The CDR3 covers 14 residues. Germline assignment: CDR1 SGHVS and CDR2 FNYEAQ. The V end was cut by 5 bases, the J end by 9 bases, with 20 bases between. The CDR3 bases are TGTGCCAGCAGCCCTTCCAGCCCCTACGAGCGGCAGTACTTC. It is translated as CASSPSSPYERQYF.

V and J are TRBV19 and TRBJ2-5, with D possibly TRBD1 on 5 matching bases. V was clipped by 3 bases and J by 1 base, with 18 bases between them. CDR3 length: 17 residues. Germline lookup yields CDR1 LNHDA and CDR2 SQIVND (reference sequence). The CDR3 region is CASSMSRTHLLQETQYF. As DNA, the CDR3 is TGTGCCAGTAGTATGAGTCGGACACACCTCCTCCAAGAGACCCAGTACTTC.

This sequence joins TRBV7-2 and TRBJ1-1, with a tentative D call TRBD1 (6 bases). Germline loops: CDR1 SGHTA, CDR2 FQGNSA. The ends were cut back, 5 bases at V and 9 bases at J, with 16 bases in the middle. The CDR3 loop spans 13 amino acids. CDR3 DNA: TGTGCCAGCAGCCCCGCACAGGGCCTAAAAGCTTTCTTT. Translated, it gives CASSPAQGLKAFF.

The chain combines TRBV19 with TRBJ2-7; the D gene is possibly TRBD2 (6 bases). The CDR3 is 12 residues long. Germline lookup yields CDR1 LNHDA and CDR2 SQIVND (reference sequence). Trimming stripped 5 bases from V and 4 bases from J, with 9 bases between. This chain's CDR3 is CASSGGVYEQYF. The CDR3 DNA follows: TGTGCCAGTAGTGGAGGGGTTTACGAGCAGTACTTC.

The chain joins TRBV16 to TRBJ1-1; D uncertain. Trimming left V 8 bases short and J 5 bases short, with 18 bases between. The CDR3 has 14 amino acids. Germline assignment: CDR1 KGHSY and CDR2 FQNENV. The CDR3 sequence: CASQPGSAGTEAFF. CDR3 nucleotides: TGTGCCAGCCAGCCGGGGAGTGCGGGGACTGAAGCTTTCTTT. The full variable domain, completed using reference TRBV16 and TRBJ1-1, is GEEVAQTPKHLVRGEGQKAKLYCAPIKGHSYVFWYQQVLKNEFKFLISFQNENVFDETGMPKERFSAKCLPNSPCSLEIQATKLEDSAVYFCASQPGSAGTEAFFGQGTRLTVV.

The chain recombines TRBV29-1 with TRBJ2-3; the D gene is possibly TRBD2 (6 bases). The CDR3 runs to 15 residues. Per germline, CDR1 SQVTM and CDR2 ANQGSEA. The V end was cut by 3 bases, the J end by 1 base, with 14 bases between. CDR3: CSVDQREEGTDTQYF. DNA for the CDR3: TGCAGCGTTGATCAAAGGGAGGAGGGCACAGATACGCAGTATTTT.

The chain links TRBV6-5 to TRBJ1-2; D unresolved. The length of the CDR3 is 14 residues. Trimming pared 0 bases from V and 2 bases from J, leaving 7 bases between. The germline gives CDR1 MNHEY, CDR2 SVGAGI. The CDR3: CASSYSRQNYGYTF. The CDR3 DNA follows: TGTGCCAGCAGTTACTCGAGACAAAACTATGGCTACACCTTC.

This clone was recorded only once. V is TRBV18 and J is TRBJ2-2; D remains unclear. Trimming pared 5 bases from V and 5 bases from J, leaving 3 bases between. The CDR3 covers 11 residues. CDR1 and CDR2 (germline): KGHSH, LQKENI. The CDR3 spells CASSSTGELFF. For the CDR3, the DNA is TGTGCCAGCTCATCAACCGGGGAGCTGTTTTTT.

The V gene is TRBV15, the J gene TRBJ1-1; D might be TRBD1 (5 bases). The V gene lost 0 bases and the J gene lost 4 bases, with 9 bases spanning the gap. Germline V CDR1 and CDR2: LNHNV, YYDKDF (reference sequence). This CDR3 has 14 residues. The CDR3 protein is CATSRDRGGTEAFF. The CDR3 bases are TGTGCCACCAGCAGAGATCGGGGGGGCACTGAAGCTTTCTTT.

The rearrangement uses TRBV11-2 and TRBJ2-2; D not resolved. This CDR3 region has 13 residues. Germline V lookup: CDR1 SGHAT, CDR2 FQNNGV. V lost 6 bases to trimming and J lost 7 bases, with 12 bases between them. Written as DNA, the CDR3 is TGTGCCAGCAGGGCCAGGCTCGGCGGGGAGCTGTTTTTT. It is translated as CASRARLGGELFF.

The chain carries TRBV6-1 and TRBJ1-2; the D is unclear. The CDR3 length is 13 residues. Germline CDR1 and CDR2: MNHNS and SASEGT. Trimming took off 7 bases at V and 2 bases at J, with 11 bases between the two ends. CDR3: CASTSTFNYGYTF. The CDR3 nucleotides read TGTGCCAGCACCTCGACATTCAACTATGGCTACACCTTC.